The present entry profiles one TCR beta chain with its context. Its antigen has not been determined. Nothing much larger sits one base from this clone, and base qualities are not available. Trimming takes 8 bases off V and 4 bases off J; junction bases not matched to a gene: 7. The CDR3 contains 15 residues, cysteine and phenylalanine counted. Just CDR3 DNA is preserved here, 45 bases in frame from base 1. As encoded in the germline V gene, CDR1 is MNHEY while CDR2 is SVGAGI. This sample was taken from a study of OX40 agonist ivuxolimab in advanced cancers. As for the study more broadly: Ivuxolimab, which targeted the costimulatory receptor OX40 (CD134), was an agonistic, fully human IgG2 monoclonal antibody. Intravenous ivuxolimab was administered to patients every 2 weeks at six dose levels: 0.01, 0.1, 0.3, 1.5, 3 and 10 mg/kg. Of the roughly 52 dose-escalation patients, hepatocellular carcinoma was present in around 19, melanoma in approximately 15, renal cell carcinoma in 9 and head and neck cancer in 9. In the dose-escalation cohort, around four fifths of patients were male, and the mean age was approximately 60 years, with a range of about 23 to 90. Prior anti-PD-1, anti-PD-L1 or anti-CTLA-4 therapy was permitted, and approximately 39% of dose-escalation patients had received checkpoint inhibitors. Partial responses occurred in three dose-escalation patients, of whom one had hepatocellular carcinoma and two had cutaneous melanoma. The point of sequencing TCRbeta in the periphery was to test whether ivuxolimab changed TCR sequence diversity and drove clonal T-cell expansion. The paper covers the monotherapy dose-escalation part of the phase I ivuxolimab trial, which included N ≈ 50 patients. Broader findings and caveats from the paper: At doses from 0.1 to 3.0 mg/kg, clonal expansion was seen in both CD4+ and CD8+ blood T cells between baseline and week 6. Antigen specificity was not determined for the clonally expanded peripheral T cells. After ivuxolimab, more expanded clones were found on average in CD8+ T cells than in CD4+ T cells. Low levels of normalized T-cell clonal expansion were also shown by some nonresponding patients. In the 0.1-3.0 mg/kg groups, partial responders had among the lowest normalized peripheral clonal expansion, particularly in CD8+ T cells.

The trial excluded patients who had a history of autoimmune disease or who were on systemic immunosuppression. Peripheral blood for TCR sequencing was drawn from every dose cohort at baseline, at cycle 4 day 1 and at cycle 7 day 1. The samples were taken from a phase I, first-in-human, multicenter, open-label dose-escalation trial of ivuxolimab. The trial enrolled adults with locally advanced or metastatic head and neck squamous cell, hepatocellular, melanoma or renal cell carcinoma. Before TCR sequencing, CD4+ and CD8+ T cells were separately sorted from peripheral blood. Genomic DNA was isolated from the sorted cells so that the TCRbeta CDR3 region could be sequenced. The immunoSEQ Assay was used for sequencing of TCRbeta CDR3 regions. As stored in TCRdb, this immuneACCESS dataset retains in-frame rearrangements with V and J assigned. A fraction of the clones does not appear; measured against another copy, unresolved V genes explain less than half of the discrepancy, and the remainder lacks a known reason. For this sample the table gives tens of thousands of clones, of which approximately 95% were detected only once. The ten top clones hold approximately 23% of the sample.

This TCR was sampled from an adult with an advanced solid tumor such as melanoma, head and neck, liver or kidney cancer. The sample was CD4+ or CD8+ T cells sorted from blood, taken in a trial of the OX40 agonist ivuxolimab. The chain is encoded by TRBV6-5 joined to TRBJ2-2; TRBD2 aligns with 10 central bases. The CDR3 reads CASDAAGGGTGELFF. The nucleotide sequence is TGTGCCAGCGACGCAGCGGGAGGGGGCACCGGGGAGCTGTTTTTT.